This passage covers 14 T cell receptor beta chains from one sample sequenced in a study of T cell clonotyping in hematopoietic cell transplantation. The assay was immunoSEQ multiplex PCR, and TCRdb's table has in-frame clones only and misses some. The sample holds some 35,000 clones, roughly 94% seen once. The time point denotes: recipient sample about 28 days before transplant, after cytoreduction. Sequencing was performed on peripheral blood mononuclear cells, taken before stem cell transplant. These receptors were obtained from a man aged 35-49 years with chronic myeloid leukemia. Some clones in this sample may be carry-over from other donors' samples.

The J gene is TRBJ2-3, the V gene TRBV28; TRBD1 matches 9 bases. The V segment lost 5 bases and the J segment 0 bases; nucleotides outside the gene matches: 3. This CDR3 region has 15 residues. Germline V lookup: CDR1 MDHEN, CDR2 SYDVKM. Here the CDR3 reads CASSEDRGSTDTQYF. Here the CDR3 DNA reads TGTGCCAGCAGTGAGGACAGGGGCAGCACAGATACGCAGTATTTT.

The V call is TRBV29-1, the J call TRBJ2-2, with D uncertain. The CDR3 spans 13 residues. Per germline, CDR1 SQVTM and CDR2 ANQGSEA. CDR3 sequence reads: CSVRGDNTGELFF. The DNA of the CDR3 is TGCTCGGTTAGAGGAGATAACACCGGGGAGCTGTTTTTT.

This clone showed up just once. This chain's CDR3 is CASSVGTGGNYEQYF. The CDR3 bases are TGTGCCAGCAGCGTTGGGACAGGGGGCAACTACGAGCAGTACTTC. The chain links TRBV9 to TRBJ2-7, with TRBD1 identical over 12 bases. Trimming removed 2 bases from V and 3 bases from J; junction bases left unmatched: 3. There are 15 residues in the CDR3. In germline, CDR1 is SGDLS, CDR2 YYNGEE.

Here the CDR3 DNA reads TGTGCCATCAGTGAGGGACGGGGCCCCTCGGCCCTCCACTTT. It is translated as CAISEGRGPSALHF. V is TRBV10-3 and J is TRBJ1-6; maybe TRBD1 (5 bases). The germline V gene encodes CDR1 ENHRY and CDR2 SYGVKD. There are 14 residues in the CDR3. Deletions cut 2 bases from V and 14 bases from J, with 16 bases between.

This sequence joins TRBV5-1 and TRBJ2-7; D tentatively reads TRBD1 or TRBD2 (5 bases each). Trimming shortened V by 4 bases and J by 2 bases, and 19 bases separated the two germline ends. Germline-derived CDR1 and CDR2 are SGHRS and YFSETQ. The CDR3 runs to 16 residues. CDR3 amino acids: CASSAGAAGPTYEQYF. CDR3 nucleotides: TGCGCCAGCAGCGCCGGGGCGGCAGGACCTACCTACGAGCAGTACTTC.

The rearrangement uses TRBV4-3 and TRBJ1-2; tentatively, D is TRBD1 (6 bases). The V gene's germline CDR1 is LGHNA and CDR2 YSLEER. Trimming left V 1 base short and J 3 bases short, with 15 bases between. The CDR3 covers 16 residues. CDR3 sequence (DNA): TGCGCCAGCAGCCAAGCGCAACAGGGACGGTACTATGGCTACACCTTC. This gives the protein CASSQAQQGRYYGYTF.

The chain uses TRBV30 and TRBJ1-1; D may be TRBD1 (6 bases). Germline CDR1 is GTSNPN and CDR2 is SVGIG (reference sequence). The CDR3 totals 13 residues. V lost 0 bases, J lost 5 bases, and 10 bases lay in between. In nucleotides, the CDR3 is TGTGCCTGGAGTGTACAGGGAGAGACTGAAGCTTTCTTT. The encoded protein is CAWSVQGETEAFF.

V and J are TRBV4-1 and TRBJ1-5; D unresolved. The CDR3 loop spans 17 amino acids. Between the trimmed V and J ends, which lost 4 bases and 1 base, there was a span of 17 bases. Per the germline V gene, CDR1 is MGHRA and CDR2 is YSYEKL. CDR3 nucleotides: TGCGCCAGCAGCCGTGGGCATCTCCTACGAAGCAATCAGCCCCAGCATTTT. Protein product: CASSRGHLLRSNQPQHF.

The chain has TRBV4-3 and TRBJ1-2; no clear D gene. CDR1 is LGHNA and CDR2 is YSLEER in the germline V gene. CDR3 length equals 16 residues. V was trimmed by 3 bases and J by 1 base, leaving 15 bases between them. CDR3 DNA sequence: TGCGCCAGCAGCCAGGCGGCCGGAGCCTTTAACTATGGCTACACCTTC. It yields the protein CASSQAAGAFNYGYTF.

CDR3 DNA sequence: TGTGCCAGCAGCCAAGATCGGGGCGGACGGAGCTCCTACGAGCAGTACTTC. Its translation: CASSQDRGGRSSYEQYF. The chain links TRBV14 to TRBJ2-7; D possibly matches TRBD1 or TRBD2 (5 bases each). The CDR3 spans 17 residues. Germline V gene lookup returns CDR1 SGHDN and CDR2 FVKESK. V dropped 0 bases and J dropped 0 bases, with 15 bases sitting between them.

V usage is TRBV10-3 and J usage is TRBJ2-7; 8 nucleotides agree with TRBD1. The CDR3 is 17 residues long. Germline V lookup: CDR1 ENHRY, CDR2 SYGVKD. V shed 5 bases and J 1 base; nucleotides not matched to a gene: 13. CDR3 residues: CAISLQHTGGSSYEQYF. The CDR3 nucleotides read TGTGCCATCAGTCTACAACACACAGGGGGTTCTTCCTACGAGCAGTACTTC.

The gene calls are TRBV4-3 and TRBJ1-2, with D possibly being TRBD1 (6 bases). The ends were cut back, 1 base at V and 8 bases at J, with 17 bases in the middle. The germline gives CDR1 LGHNA, CDR2 YSLEER. The CDR3 totals 15 residues. For the CDR3, the DNA is TGCGCCAGCAGCCAAGGGCGGGGGCTCGAGGGGGGCTACACCTTC. It encodes CASSQGRGLEGGYTF.

The chain couples TRBV4-3 to TRBJ1-2; D is undetermined. CDR1 LGHNA and CDR2 YSLEER come from the germline V gene. The CDR3 consists of 16 residues. V gave up 2 bases and J gave up 0 bases, with 13 bases separating them. CDR3 DNA sequence: TGCGCCAGCAGCCAATTGACCGGGGTGGCTAACTATGGCTACACCTTC. This codes for CASSQLTGVANYGYTF.

Here the CDR3 reads CASSPQGVSTDTQYF. CDR3 sequence (DNA): TGTGCCAGCAGCCCACAGGGGGTATCCACAGATACGCAGTATTTT. The gene calls are TRBV7-9 and TRBJ2-3; the match to TRBD1 covers 8 bases. The germline gives CDR1 SEHNR, CDR2 FQNEAQ (reference sequence). CDR3 size: 15 residues. The J segment lost 2 bases and the V segment lost 5 bases, leaving 6 bases of the junction unmatched.